One sample yielded the 31 T cell receptor beta chains listed below, sequenced in a study of cytomegalovirus exposure and HLA in healthy donors. 60 Vbeta and 13 Jbeta primers were used in PCR. The method was immunoSEQ multiplex PCR; TCRdb's version includes in-frame clones alone and lacks a portion of them. The sample carries 150,000 or so clones, over 70% recorded once. The specimen was PBMCs. These receptors all come from a woman under 40 in good health and CMV-seronegative.

The V and J genes are TRBV9 and TRBJ2-3, with TRBD2 matching over 11 bases. CDR1 and CDR2 (germline): SGDLS, YYNGEE. CDR3 length equals 19 residues. V was pared by 4 bases and J by 2 bases, with 15 bases of the junction left unmatched. As DNA, the CDR3 is TGTGCCAGCAGCCCCATTAGCGGGGGGGCCCCTTTTTACACAGATACGCAGTATTTT. Residues: CASSPISGGAPFYTDTQYF. Full variable domain (rest looked up from reference TRBV9 and TRBJ2-3): DSGVTQTPKHLITATGQRVTLRCSPRSGDLSVYWYQQSLDQGLQFLIQYYNGEERAKGNILERFSAQQFPDLHSELNLSSLELGDSALYFCASSPISGGAPFYTDTQYFGPGTRLTVL.

The gene calls are TRBV7-8 and TRBJ1-4; D remains ambiguous. From germline, CDR1 is SGHVS and CDR2 FQNEAQ. Trimming took 7 bases from V and 0 from J, leaving 18 bases between them. This CDR3 region has 17 residues. CDR3 sequence (DNA): TGTGCCAGCATCCCTGGGCGAGGGAAAGCAACTAATGAAAAACTGTTTTTT. Residues: CASIPGRGKATNEKLFF.

This clone was recorded a few times. V usage is TRBV28 and J usage is TRBJ1-5; 7 bases map to TRBD1. J was trimmed by 7 bases and V by 3 bases; bases with no gene match: 6. The germline gives CDR1 MDHEN, CDR2 SYDVKM. The CDR3 loop spans 14 amino acids. CDR3 sequence (DNA): TGTGCCAGCAGTTTCCAACAGGGGAGCCAGCCCCAGCATTTT. Translating gives CASSFQQGSQPQHF. Variable domain in full (rest from reference TRBV28 and TRBJ1-5): DVKVTQSSRYLVKRTGEKVFLECVQDMDHENMFWYRQDPGLGLRLIYFSYDVKMKEKGDIPEGYSVSREKKERFSLILESASTNQTSMYLCASSFQQGSQPQHFGDGTRLSIL.

This chain joins TRBV11-2 and TRBJ2-1, with 9 bases aligning to TRBD2. Germline CDR1 is SGHAT and CDR2 is FQNNGV. V dropped 1 base and J dropped 8; count of bases not matched to a gene: 6. This CDR3 is built from 15 residues. For the CDR3, the DNA is TGTGCCAGCAGCTTAGTGGCGGGGGGGCCCCATGAGCAGTTCTTC. Translating it yields CASSLVAGGPHEQFF. The variable domain in full, completed from reference TRBV11-2 and TRBJ2-1, reads EAGVAQSPRYKIIEKRQSVAFWCNPISGHATLYWYQQILGQGPKLLIQFQNNGVVDDSQLPKDRFSAERLKGVDSTLKIQPAKLEDSAVYLCASSLVAGGPHEQFFGPGTRLTVL.

The V and J genes are TRBV6-6 and TRBJ2-5, with D hard to call. V was shortened by 2 bases and J by 2 bases, with 9 bases between the two germline ends. Germline CDR1 and CDR2: MNHNY and SVGAGI (reference sequence). This CDR3 is built from 14 residues. CDR3 sequence (DNA): TGTGCCAGCAGTTACGGGCTCCCGCAAGAGACCCAGTACTTC. As protein: CASSYGLPQETQYF.

This chain connects TRBV14 to TRBJ2-1, with TRBD2 matching over 11 bases. The germline V gene has CDR1 SGHDN and CDR2 FVKESK. Trimming took 6 bases from V and 9 from J; bases not matched to a gene: 10. This CDR3 is built from 15 residues. Here the CDR3 DNA reads TGTGCCAGCAGTCGAGCTAGCGGGGGGCGGGGTGAGCAGTTCTTC. Translated, it gives CASSRASGGRGEQFF.

The chain carries TRBV29-1 and TRBJ2-5; 8 nucleotides align to TRBD1. CDR3 length: 13 amino acids. V shed 7 bases and J 8 bases; nucleotides not matched to a gene: 12. Germline CDR1 is SQVTM and CDR2 is ANQGSEA. The CDR3 DNA reads TGCAGCGCGGAACCGGGACAGGTGGACACCCAGTACTTC. The encoded protein is CSAEPGQVDTQYF.

The V gene is TRBV6-5, the J gene TRBJ1-1, with TRBD1 as a possible D gene (5 bases). The CDR3 length is 13 residues. Germline lookup yields CDR1 MNHEY and CDR2 SVGAGI. Here the CDR3 DNA reads TGTGCAGCTGGGAGGGGCCCGAACACTGAAGCTTTCTTT. This encodes CAAGRGPNTEAFF.

This chain uses TRBV25-1 with TRBJ2-1, with TRBD1 identical over 8 bases. Losses at the gene ends were 1 base for V and 7 bases for J; bases not matched to a gene: 15. Germline values: CDR1 MGHDK, CDR2 SYGVNS. The CDR3 has 18 amino acids. CDR3 DNA: TGTGCCAGCAGTGAATTCGGGGTCGGACAGGGCCAAGGAAATGAGCAGTTCTTC. Protein: CASSEFGVGQGQGNEQFF.

The chain recombines TRBV6-6 with TRBJ1-1; no firm D call. The CDR3 spans 12 residues. The V gene lost 6 bases and the J gene lost 9 bases, with 14 bases spanning the gap. Per germline, CDR1 MNHNY and CDR2 SVGAGI (reference sequence). The CDR3 DNA reads TGTGCCAGCAGCCTCAACCCCTACCAAGCTTTCTTT. This gives the protein CASSLNPYQAFF.

This clone was counted only a few times. The V gene is TRBV6-4, the J gene TRBJ2-7; 14 bases line up with TRBD2. This CDR3 comprises 14 residues. The germline V gene encodes CDR1 MRHNA and CDR2 SNTAGT. The trim removed 5 bases at V and 4 bases at J, leaving 1 base unmatched. CDR3 region: CASSRTSGGYEQYF. Written as DNA, the CDR3 is TGTGCCAGCAGTAGGACTAGCGGGGGGTACGAGCAGTACTTC.

This chain uses TRBV5-4 with TRBJ2-1; D not certain. Germline CDR1 and CDR2: SGHNT and YYREEE (reference sequence). The CDR3 runs 12 residues. V was pared by 6 bases and J by 4 bases, with 8 bases between. The CDR3 region is CASKASYNEQFF. CDR3 bases: TGTGCCAGCAAAGCGTCTTACAATGAGCAGTTCTTC.

The chain employs TRBV5-1 and TRBJ1-4, with TRBD1 identical over 8 bases. The CDR3 is made up of 14 amino acids. The V gene's germline CDR1 is SGHRS and CDR2 YFSETQ. With 4 bases clipped from V and 8 bases from J, the junction kept 7 bases outside the gene matches. CDR3: CASSPDRGEEKLFF. DNA for the CDR3: TGCGCCAGCAGCCCCGACAGGGGTGAGGAAAAACTGTTTTTT.

The chain joins TRBV7-9 to TRBJ2-2; 7 bases match TRBD1. From germline, CDR1 is SEHNR and CDR2 FQNEAQ (reference sequence). Germline trimming cut 5 bases from V and 6 bases from J; bases unmatched to any gene: 3. There are 13 residues in the CDR3. CDR3 sequence: CASSPQGPGELFF. In nucleotides, the CDR3 is TGTGCCAGCAGCCCACAGGGGCCCGGGGAGCTGTTTTTT.

In regard to this clone: It is likely a read error, because the conserved phenylalanine at the end of the CDR3 is missing. DNA for the CDR3: TGTGCCTGGAGTAGGGGGACAGGGAGGTGGAGCAATCAGCCCCAGCATCTT. This translates into CAWSRGTGRWSNQPQHL. This chain uses TRBV30 with TRBJ1-5; 9 bases are shared with TRBD1. After removal of 2 bases from V and 1 base from J, the junction contained 9 bases not matched to a gene. CDR3 length: 17 residues. Germline V gives CDR1 GTSNPN, CDR2 SVGIG (reference sequence).

The chain links TRBV29-1 to TRBJ1-2; TRBD1 aligns across 7 bases. Germline V gives CDR1 SQVTM, CDR2 ANQGSEA. The CDR3 has 12 residues. Unmatched junction bases numbered 8, after V lost 6 bases and J lost 7 bases. The CDR3 here is CSVPDRVSGYTF. CDR3 sequence (DNA): TGCAGCGTCCCCGACAGGGTTAGTGGCTACACCTTC.

The CDR3 coding sequence is TGTGCCAGCACGTTTTTTAATGAAAAACTGTTTTTT. It codes for CASTFFNEKLFF. This chain links TRBV2 with TRBJ1-4; D ambiguous. Trimming took 7 bases from V and 4 from J, leaving 7 bases between them. CDR1 SNHLY and CDR2 FYNNEI come from the germline V gene. The CDR3 covers 12 residues.

The chain employs TRBV30 and TRBJ1-1; D is perhaps TRBD1 (5 bases). V was pared by 5 bases and J by 8 bases, with 21 bases between. This CDR3 is 14 amino acids long. Germline CDR1 GTSNPN, CDR2 SVGIG (reference sequence). CDR3 DNA: TGTGCCTGGGCCAGGGTGAAGGGGCCTGCCGAAGCTTTCTTT. Protein: CAWARVKGPAEAFF. Using reference TRBV30 and TRBJ1-1 for the parts outside the CDR3, the full variable domain is SQTIHQWPATLVQPVGSPLSLECTVEGTSNPNLYWYRQAAGRGLQLLFYSVGIGQISSEVPQNLSASRPQDRQFILSSKKLLLSDSGFYLCAWARVKGPAEAFFGQGTRLTVV.

This rearrangement joins TRBV6-1 to TRBJ2-3; D is unclear. Trimming left V 7 bases short and J 6 bases short, with 11 bases between. Germline V gives CDR1 MNHNS, CDR2 SASEGT. This CDR3 has 12 residues. The CDR3 protein is CASTQPGDTQYF. CDR3 DNA sequence: TGTGCCAGCACCCAACCCGGGGATACGCAGTATTTT.

Turning to this clone: The germline gene is not matched at one end of the junction; a read error may be the cause. This sequence joins TRBV6-5 and TRBJ2-6; the D gene is possibly TRBD1 (5 bases). This CDR3 spans 13 amino acids. Per the germline V gene, CDR1 is MNHEY and CDR2 is SVGAGI. In DNA form, the CDR3 reads TGTGCCAGCAGGGTATCTGGGGCCAACGGCCTGACTTTC. It translates to CASRVSGANGLTF.

The chain is built from TRBV9 and TRBJ2-1; 8 bases align to TRBD1. Trimming at V came to 3 bases and at J to 6 bases, leaving 8 bases not matched to a gene. Germline loops: CDR1 SGDLS, CDR2 YYNGEE. The CDR3 is made up of 15 amino acids. CDR3 DNA: TGTGCCAGCAGCGCCGATGAGGACAGGGCCAATGAGCAGTTCTTC. Its translation: CASSADEDRANEQFF. The entire variable domain, with the rest obtained from reference TRBV9 and TRBJ2-1, is as follows: DSGVTQTPKHLITATGQRVTLRCSPRSGDLSVYWYQQSLDQGLQFLIQYYNGEERAKGNILERFSAQQFPDLHSELNLSSLELGDSALYFCASSADEDRANEQFFGPGTRLTVL.

CDR3 DNA sequence: TGTGCCAGCAGCTCCCGGGACAGCGTCAATCAGCCCCAGCATTTT. Protein sequence: CASSSRDSVNQPQHF. The chain carries TRBV5-6 and TRBJ1-5, with 7 bases aligning to TRBD1. The CDR3 has 15 amino acids. Germline values: CDR1 SGHDT, CDR2 YYEEEE. V trimming: 3 bases; J trimming: 3 bases; junction bases outside the gene matches: 6.

The chain links TRBV11-2 to TRBJ2-5; TRBD2 matches 10 bases. The CDR3 runs 18 residues. Germline CDR1 reads SGHAT; CDR2 reads FQNNGV. V shed 0 bases and J 5 bases; nucleotides not matched to a gene: 12. CDR3 residues: CASSLEVGQAGGHETQYF. The CDR3 DNA reads TGTGCCAGCAGCTTAGAGGTAGGTCAAGCGGGGGGGCACGAGACCCAGTACTTC.

This rearrangement joins TRBV5-5 to TRBJ1-1; the match to TRBD1 covers 7 bases. Trimming cost V 0 bases and J 10 bases; bases outside gene matches: 12. The germline V gene encodes CDR1 SGHKS and CDR2 YYEKEE (reference sequence). The CDR3 is 15 residues long. For the CDR3, the DNA is TGTGCCAGCAGCTTGGGACAGGGATTGGGCAGGCGAGCTTTCTTT. This translates into CASSLGQGLGRRAFF. The full variable domain, in which reference TRBV5-5 and TRBJ1-1 provide the parts outside the CDR3, is DAGVTQSPTHLIKTRGQQVTLRCSPISGHKSVSWYQQVLGQGPQFIFQYYEKEERGRGNFPDRFSARQFPNYSSELNVNALLLGDSALYLCASSLGQGLGRRAFFGQGTRLTVV.

The genes are TRBV7-6 and TRBJ1-4, with D possibly being TRBD1 (6 bases). CDR1 and CDR2 from the germline V gene are SGHVS and FNYEAQ. This CDR3 contains 13 residues. The V gene lost 5 bases and the J gene lost 6 bases, with 10 bases spanning the gap. CDR3 region: CASSPNRDEKLFF. The CDR3 DNA reads as TGTGCCAGCAGCCCCAACAGGGATGAAAAACTGTTTTTT.

This sequence joins TRBV6-1 and TRBJ2-5; 8 bases agree with TRBD1. This CDR3 is built from 14 residues. V was pared by 5 bases and J by 3 bases, with 5 bases of the junction left unmatched. Per the germline V gene, CDR1 is MNHNS and CDR2 is SASEGT. CDR3 sequence (DNA): TGTGCCAGCAGTCCCCCGACAGGGGAAGAGACCCAGTACTTC. Protein product: CASSPPTGEETQYF.

This chain joins TRBV5-1 and TRBJ1-4, with a weak D call TRBD1 (6 bases). The ends were cut back, 4 bases at V and 5 bases at J, with 18 bases in the middle. This CDR3 is 16 amino acids long. CDR1 is SGHRS, CDR2 YFSETQ, per germline. The CDR3 loop reads CASSEYPTGLNEKLFF. The CDR3 DNA reads TGCGCCAGCAGCGAATACCCGACAGGATTAAATGAAAAACTGTTTTTT. The complete variable domain, with remaining parts taken from reference TRBV5-1 and TRBJ1-4, reads KAGVTQTPRYLIKTRGQQVTLSCSPISGHRSVSWYQQTPGQGLQFLFEYFSETQRNKGNFPGRFSGRQFSNSRSEMNVSTLELGDSALYLCASSEYPTGLNEKLFFGSGTQLSVL.

This clone is a singleton in its sample. Written as DNA, the CDR3 is TGTGCCTGGGGGGCTGGCGCTGAAGCTTTCTTT. It specifies CAWGAGAEAFF. The V and J genes are TRBV30 and TRBJ1-1, with TRBD1 as a possible D gene (5 bases). Germline V CDR1 and CDR2: GTSNPN, SVGIG (reference sequence). The CDR3 runs to 11 residues. The germline V and J ends were trimmed by 5 bases and 6 bases, with 10 bases remaining between them.

This sequence joins TRBV6-5 and TRBJ1-2; 8 bases fit TRBD1. Germline trimming cut 0 bases from V and 5 bases from J; bases unmatched to any gene: 8. CDR3 length: 16 amino acids. CDR1 is MNHEY, CDR2 SVGAGI, per germline. CDR3 DNA: TGTGCCAGCAGTTACTCTAGGTCAGGGGGCGATTATGGCTACACCTTC. This sequence encodes CASSYSRSGGDYGYTF.

This clone was counted between two and nine times. The rearrangement links TRBV2 to TRBJ1-5; 7 nucleotides agree with TRBD1. The CDR3 sequence is 14 residues long. V shed 7 bases and J 5 bases; nucleotides not matched to a gene: 8. CDR1 and CDR2 (germline): SNHLY, FYNNEI. CDR3 in amino acids: CASTLVGGDQPQHF. The CDR3, as DNA: TGTGCCAGCACCCTGGTAGGGGGCGATCAGCCCCAGCATTTT.

The rearrangement links TRBV4-1 to TRBJ1-1; D gene unclear. The V end was cut by 0 bases, the J end by 0 bases, with 8 bases between. This CDR3 has 15 residues. Germline assignment: CDR1 MGHRA and CDR2 YSYEKL. In nucleotides, the CDR3 is TGCGCCAGCAGCCAAGAAGAGGGCTTGAACACTGAAGCTTTCTTT. This gives the protein CASSQEEGLNTEAFF.